The clone carrying this T cell receptor (beta chain) was detected once. The data stem from a study of technical replicates of blood from several donors. The CDR3 covers 14 residues. Germline V gene sequence: CDR1 MNHEY, CDR2 SVGAGI. Trimming took off 4 bases at V and 3 bases at J, with 7 bases between the two ends. Generated by immunoSEQ multiplex PCR, the TCRdb table keeps only in-frame clones and is missing some. The top ten hold more than 0.35% of the sample, which has more than 75,000 clones, about 96% seen once. The chain couples TRBV6-5 to TRBJ2-6, with D possibly being TRBD2 (6 bases). This TCR came from a human donor in good health. Sequencing used T cells isolated from PBMCs. CDR3 loop: CASSLGGGANVLTF. As DNA, the CDR3 is TGTGCCAGCAGTTTGGGGGGTGGGGCCAACGTCCTGACTTTC.